What follows are 20 T cell receptor beta chains derived from one specimen sequenced in a study of Ad26.COV2.S vaccination and SARS-CoV-2 variants (dated by TCRdb to the early 2020s). Preparation of the library involved the immunoSEQ multiplex PCR assay. TCRdb carries this immuneACCESS record with in-frame sequences only. Its versions omit some clonotypes, under half of them owing to an unresolved V gene in the studies checked, with the rest unexplained. For this sample the table gives about 680,000 clones, of which about 90% were detected only once. The ten largest account for over 1.3% of the sample. The meaning of the sample's treatment or condition label: 19 received Ad26.COV2.S at low or high dose, single or two shots; several received placebo; per-sample allocation not given. Repertoires of vaccine and placebo recipients were sequenced from samples taken on day 63 after the first injection.

This specimen consisted of peripheral blood, obtained in a trial of Ad26.COV2.S vaccine versus placebo. The receptors were gathered from a person between 18 and 65 years old who received the Ad26.COV2.S COVID-19 vaccine or a placebo.

The chain uses TRBV6-5 and TRBJ1-1, with unresolved D. V dropped 6 bases and J dropped 5 bases, with 7 bases sitting between them. The V gene's germline CDR1 is MNHEY and CDR2 SVGAGI. The CDR3 is 11 amino acids. CDR3 sequence (DNA): TGTGCCAGCAGGACGGGTACTGAAGCTTTCTTT. Encoded protein: CASRTGTEAFF.

The chain employs TRBV7-9 and TRBJ2-7; 10 bases are a match to TRBD2. The CDR3 covers 15 residues. V was pared by 3 bases and J by 7 bases, with 9 bases of the junction left unmatched. The germline V gene has CDR1 SEHNR and CDR2 FQNEAQ (reference sequence). CDR3 in amino acids: CASSLGAGGGMEQYF. CDR3 nucleotides: TGTGCCAGCAGCTTGGGAGCGGGAGGGGGAATGGAGCAGTACTTC.

The chain recombines TRBV19 with TRBJ2-5; 10 positions agree with TRBD2. Germline V gene data show CDR1 as LNHDA and CDR2 as SQIVND (reference sequence). The V segment lost 6 bases and the J segment 4 bases; nucleotides outside the gene matches: 5. The CDR3 consists of 14 residues. CDR3 region: CASSISGRGETQYF. CDR3 nucleotide sequence: TGTGCCAGTAGCATAAGCGGGAGGGGAGAGACCCAGTACTTC.

The chain combines TRBV7-9 with TRBJ2-5, with 8 positions matching TRBD1. Germline V gene sequence: CDR1 SEHNR, CDR2 FQNEAQ (reference sequence). V was pared by 2 bases and J by 5 bases, with 10 bases of the junction left unmatched. The CDR3 is 16 residues long. The CDR3 spells CASSLYTGGSFETQYF. CDR3 coding DNA: TGTGCCAGCAGCTTATATACAGGGGGAAGTTTTGAGACCCAGTACTTC.

The V gene is TRBV3-1 (or the pseudogene TRBV3-2), the J gene TRBJ2-7; D is possibly TRBD2 (5 bases). The length of the CDR3 is 16 residues. Trimming took off 0 bases at V and 0 bases at J, with 12 bases between the two ends. The germline gives CDR1 LGHDT, CDR2 YNNKEL (reference sequence). The DNA for the CDR3 is TGTGCCAGCAGCCAAGATTCGGCAGCGGACTCCTACGAGCAGTACTTC. It translates to CASSQDSAADSYEQYF.

The gene calls are TRBV3-1 (or the pseudogene TRBV3-2) and TRBJ1-5; TRBD1 agrees at 9 bases. Germline V gives CDR1 LGHDT, CDR2 YNNKEL (reference sequence). J lost 3 bases, V lost 4 bases, and 4 bases had no gene match. The length of the CDR3 is 15 residues. CDR3 residues: CASSLGTGNNQPQHF. The CDR3, as DNA: TGTGCCAGCAGCCTCGGGACAGGGAACAATCAGCCCCAGCATTTT.

Only one count was recorded for this clone. The chain employs TRBV7-2 and TRBJ2-7, with D maybe TRBD1 (6 bases). Per germline, CDR1 SGHTA and CDR2 FQGNSA. The V end lost 5 bases, the J end lost 0 bases, and 11 bases lay between the germline ends. This CDR3 has 14 amino acids. For the CDR3, the DNA is TGTGCCAGCAGCCGGGGACACGTCTCCTACGAGCAGTACTTC. Amino acids: CASSRGHVSYEQYF.

This sequence joins TRBV18 and TRBJ1-1; possible D gene TRBD1, 6 bases. The germline V and J ends were trimmed by 4 bases and 8 bases, with 11 bases remaining between them. Germline values: CDR1 KGHSH, CDR2 LQKENI. CDR3 length: 12 amino acids. The CDR3 nucleotides read TGTGCCAGCTCACGCCCAACAGGGGAAGCTTTCTTT. This sequence encodes CASSRPTGEAFF.

This chain connects TRBV7-3 to TRBJ2-2; TRBD1 agrees at 7 bases. The CDR3 runs 14 residues. CDR1 is SGHTA, CDR2 FQGTGA, per germline. The V segment lost 2 bases and the J segment 7 bases; nucleotides outside the gene matches: 4. CDR3 loop: CASSLYRGHGELFF. CDR3 nucleotide sequence: TGTGCCAGCAGCTTATACAGGGGTCACGGGGAGCTGTTTTTT.

The rearrangement joins TRBV12-2 to TRBJ1-4; the listed D gene, TRBD1, was not tested against the DNA. TRBV12-2 is assigned pseudogene status. This CDR3 comprises 14 residues. The CDR3 sequence: CASRLGQGGEKLFF. Written as DNA, the CDR3 is TGTGCAAGTCGCTTAGGTCAGGGGGGCGAAAAACTGTTTTTT.

As for this clone: Other DNA sequences in this sample translate to the same CDR3. The chain uses TRBV18 and TRBJ1-2; 8 bases align to TRBD1. After removal of 3 bases from V and 2 bases from J, the junction contained 2 bases not matched to a gene. Germline-derived CDR1 and CDR2 are KGHSH and LQKENI. There are 14 residues in the CDR3. The CDR3 loop reads CASSPDRANYGYTF. In nucleotides, the CDR3 is TGTGCCAGCTCACCGGACAGGGCCAACTATGGCTACACCTTC.

This clone was detected a few times. The chain couples TRBV11-2 to TRBJ2-2; 7 bases line up with TRBD2. The V gene's germline CDR1 is SGHAT and CDR2 FQNNGV. The V segment lost 3 bases and the J segment 1 base; nucleotides outside the gene matches: 2. The CDR3 length is 15 residues. Here the CDR3 reads CASSLGGLNTGELFF. Here the CDR3 DNA reads TGTGCCAGCAGCTTGGGAGGGCTGAACACCGGGGAGCTGTTTTTT.

This chain connects TRBV10-2 to TRBJ2-7; D is uncertain. Germline CDR1 reads WSHSY; CDR2 reads SAAADI. The CDR3 totals 13 residues. V lost 2 bases and J 6 bases, leaving 11 bases between the germline ends. DNA of the CDR3: TGCGCCAGCAGTGAGCATTTGTTAAGCGAGCAGTACTTC. Translation gives CASSEHLLSEQYF.

V usage is TRBV29-1 and J usage is TRBJ2-7, with D possibly TRBD2 on 6 matching bases. The V and J ends lost 3 bases and 3 bases respectively, with 12 bases between them. CDR1 and CDR2 from the germline V gene are SQVTM and ANQGSEA. The CDR3 is 13 residues long. This CDR3 is CSVDGGSNYEQYF. The CDR3 nucleotides read TGCAGCGTTGACGGGGGATCGAACTACGAGCAGTACTTC.

This clone was detected a few times. This same CDR3 is encoded by further DNA sequences in the sample. J is TRBJ2-7 and V is TRBV20-1, with D uncertain. Between the trimmed V and J ends, which lost 2 bases and 3 bases, there was a span of 2 bases. There are 10 residues in the CDR3. Germline V gene data show CDR1 as DFQATT and CDR2 as SNEGSKA (reference sequence). Written as DNA, the CDR3 is TGCAGTGCTAGAAGCTACGAGCAGTACTTC. Its protein is CSARSYEQYF.

The gene calls are TRBV2 and TRBJ2-6, with D possibly being TRBD1 (5 bases). V lost 7 bases and J 0 bases, leaving 13 bases between the germline ends. This CDR3 comprises 16 residues. Germline assignment: CDR1 SNHLY and CDR2 FYNNEI. CDR3 sequence: CASNLQAASGANVLTF. The DNA of the CDR3 is TGTGCCAGCAACCTACAGGCAGCCTCTGGGGCCAACGTCCTGACTTTC.

J is TRBJ2-1 and V is TRBV15; D uncertain. The CDR3 consists of 13 residues. CDR1 and CDR2 (germline): LNHNV, YYDKDF (reference sequence). The ends were cut back, 0 bases at V and 12 bases at J, with 12 bases in the middle. The chain's CDR3 is CATSRDPLDRQFF. For the CDR3, the DNA is TGTGCCACCAGCAGAGATCCCCTAGATAGGCAGTTCTTC.

The chain links TRBV7-9 to TRBJ1-2; TRBD1 aligns across 8 bases. The CDR3 is made up of 14 amino acids. Per germline, CDR1 SEHNR and CDR2 FQNEAQ (reference sequence). The ends lost 5 bases at V and 4 bases at J; junction bases unmatched: 6. The CDR3 loop reads CASSPWDRSYGYTF. The CDR3 DNA follows: TGTGCCAGCAGCCCTTGGGACAGGTCCTATGGCTACACCTTC. The whole variable domain, remainder taken from reference TRBV7-9 and TRBJ1-2, is DTGVSQNPRHKITKRGQNVTFRCDPISEHNRLYWYRQTLGQGPEFLTYFQNEAQLEKSRLLSDRFSAERPKGSFSTLEIQRTEQGDSAMYLCASSPWDRSYGYTFGSGTRLTVV.

This chain connects TRBV12-5 to TRBJ1-3, with D possibly matching TRBD1 (5 bases). The CDR3 extends over 19 amino acids. The germline gives CDR1 LGHNT, CDR2 FRNRAP. V was shortened by 0 bases and J by 0 bases, with 18 bases between the two germline ends. CDR3: CASGLVRGTASSSGNTIYF. CDR3 nucleotides: TGTGCTAGTGGTTTGGTACGGGGGACGGCGAGTAGCTCTGGAAACACCATATATTTT.

This chain links TRBV30 with TRBJ1-5, with D possibly matching TRBD1 (5 bases). The V end was cut by 1 base, the J end by 2 bases, with 9 bases between. This CDR3 comprises 14 residues. CDR1 is GTSNPN and CDR2 is SVGIG in the germline V gene (reference sequence). The CDR3 loop is CAWSEGIGNQPQHF. The CDR3 nucleotides are TGTGCCTGGAGTGAGGGGATCGGCAATCAGCCCCAGCATTTT.